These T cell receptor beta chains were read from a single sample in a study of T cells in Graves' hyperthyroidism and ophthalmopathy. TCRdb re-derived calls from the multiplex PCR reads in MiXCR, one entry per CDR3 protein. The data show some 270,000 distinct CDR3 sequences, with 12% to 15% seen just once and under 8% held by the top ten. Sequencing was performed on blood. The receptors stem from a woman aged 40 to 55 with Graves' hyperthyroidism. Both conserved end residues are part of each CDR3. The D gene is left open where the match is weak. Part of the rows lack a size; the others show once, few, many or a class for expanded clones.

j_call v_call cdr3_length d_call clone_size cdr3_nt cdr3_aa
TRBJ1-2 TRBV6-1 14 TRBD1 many TGTGCCAGCAGTTCTGGGACAGCCAGCTATGGCTACACCTTC CASSSGTASYGYTF
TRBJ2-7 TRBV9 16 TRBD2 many TGTGCCAGCAGCGTTACCGGGACTAGCGGTACCTACGAGCAGTACTTC CASSVTGTSGTYEQYF
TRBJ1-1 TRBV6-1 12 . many TGTGCCAGCTTGGGGCTGAACACTGAAGCTTTCTTT CASLGLNTEAFF
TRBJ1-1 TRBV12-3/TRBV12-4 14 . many TGTGCCAGCAGGTCCACGGGGGGGCACACTGAAGCTTTCTTT CASRSTGGHTEAFF
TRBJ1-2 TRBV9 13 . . TGTGCCAGCAGCCCTTCCAGGCCTGAAGGCTACACCTTC CASSPSRPEGYTF
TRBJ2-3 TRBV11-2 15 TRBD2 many TGTGCCAGCAGCCCGACTAGCGGGAACTCAAATACGCAGTATTTT CASSPTSGNSNTQYF
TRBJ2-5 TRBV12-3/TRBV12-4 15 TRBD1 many TGTGCCAGCAGTTTCCGGGACAGGGTATGGGAGACCCAGTACTTC CASSFRDRVWETQYF
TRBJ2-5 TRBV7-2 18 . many TGTGCCAGCAGCTTAGCTGGGGGCGGAGCGGGACCCCAAAAGACCCAGTACTTC CASSLAGGGAGPQKTQYF
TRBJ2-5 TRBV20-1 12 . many TGCAGTGCTAGACCCGATCCTGAGACCCAGTACTTC CSARPDPETQYF
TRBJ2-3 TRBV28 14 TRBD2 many TGTGCCAGCATTCTCAAACTCGGACTAGGGGAGCAGTATTTT CASILKLGLGEQYF
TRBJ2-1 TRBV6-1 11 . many TGTGCCAGCATCTCCCTAAATGAGCAGTTCTTC CASISLNEQFF
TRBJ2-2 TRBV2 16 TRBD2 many TGTGCCAGCAGTGATAGCGGGAGACAGAACACCGGGGAGCTGTTTTTT CASSDSGRQNTGELFF
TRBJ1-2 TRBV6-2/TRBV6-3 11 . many TGTGCCAGCAGGGTATTTGGTGGCTACACCTTC CASRVFGGYTF
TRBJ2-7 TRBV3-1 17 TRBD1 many TGTGCCAGCAGCCAAGATAACAGGGGGGCGGATTTCTACGAGCAGTACTTC CASSQDNRGADFYEQYF
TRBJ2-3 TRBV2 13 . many TGTGCCAGCAGATCTAGGGAAACAGATACGCAGTATTTT CASRSRETDTQYF
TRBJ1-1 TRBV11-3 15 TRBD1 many TGTGCCAGCAACCTAAGGACAGGCTCGAACACTGAAGCTTTCTTT CASNLRTGSNTEAFF
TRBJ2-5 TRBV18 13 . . TGTGCCAGCTCACCACCGGGTAAAGAGACCCAGTACTTC CASSPPGKETQYF
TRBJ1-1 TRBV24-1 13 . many TGTGCCACCAGGGGGCGGTACGGCACTGAAGCTTTCTTT CATRGRYGTEAFF
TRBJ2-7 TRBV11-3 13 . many TGTGCCAGCAGCTTAGACCATTACGGGGAGCAGTACTTC CASSLDHYGEQYF
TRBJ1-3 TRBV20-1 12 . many TGCAGTGCTAGACACTCTGGAAACACCATATATTTT CSARHSGNTIYF
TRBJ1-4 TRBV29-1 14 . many TGCAGCGTTGAAGTAGTCAGGGGTGAGGAAAAACTGTTTTTT CSVEVVRGEEKLFF
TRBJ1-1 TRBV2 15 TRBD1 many TGTGCCAGCAGAATTTCGACAGGGGAGAACACTGAAGCTTTCTTT CASRISTGENTEAFF
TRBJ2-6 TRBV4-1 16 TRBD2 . TGCGCCAGCAGCCAAGGCGCGGGGGCTGGGGCCAACGTCCTGACTTTC CASSQGAGAGANVLTF
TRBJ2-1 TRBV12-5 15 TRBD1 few TGTGCTAGTGGTTTGGTACTTCCCAGGGGGCATGAGCAGTTCTTC CASGLVLPRGHEQFF
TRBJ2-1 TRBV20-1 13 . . TGCAGTGCTAAGCGGCCGTCCTACAATGAGCAGTTCTTC CSAKRPSYNEQFF
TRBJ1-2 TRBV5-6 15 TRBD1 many TGTGCCAGCAGCTTCTTGACAGGGGCGAGTGACGGCTACACCTTC CASSFLTGASDGYTF
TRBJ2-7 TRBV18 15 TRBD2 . TGTGCCAGCTCACCACGCGGGAGGACCTCCTACGAGCAGTACTTC CASSPRGRTSYEQYF
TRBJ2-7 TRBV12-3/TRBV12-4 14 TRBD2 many TGTGCCAGCAGTTTTGCGGGAGGGCTCTACGAGCAGTACTTC CASSFAGGLYEQYF
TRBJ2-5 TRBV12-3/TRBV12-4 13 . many TGTGCCAGCAGTCCTCCGGGAACAAGGACCCAGTACTTC CASSPPGTRTQYF
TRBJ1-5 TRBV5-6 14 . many TGTGCCAGCAGCCTGGGACTGGACAATCAGCCCCAGCATTTT CASSLGLDNQPQHF
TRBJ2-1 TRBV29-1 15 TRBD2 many TGCAGCGTTGAAGATCTAGCGGGCGGCCACAATGAGCAGTTCTTC CSVEDLAGGHNEQFF
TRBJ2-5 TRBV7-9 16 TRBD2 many TGTGCCAGCAGCACAGGACTAGCGGGAGTGGGAGAGACCCAGTACTTC CASSTGLAGVGETQYF
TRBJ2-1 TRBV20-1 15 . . TGCAGTGCTCGACAGTGGGACGTCCCCTACAATGAGCAGTTCTTC CSARQWDVPYNEQFF
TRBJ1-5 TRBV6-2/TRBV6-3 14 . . TGTGCCAGCAGTAGCGGACAGATCAATCAGCCCCAGCATTTT CASSSGQINQPQHF
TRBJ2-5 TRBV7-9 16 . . TGTGCCAGCACCTCCGCTGGGACAAGAATCCAAGAGACCCAGTACTTC CASTSAGTRIQETQYF
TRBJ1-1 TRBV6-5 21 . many TGTGCCAGCAGTTACTTGTTTACCGGGACATCGAGGCAGGCACGGCGCACTGAAGCTTTCTTT CASSYLFTGTSRQARRTEAFF
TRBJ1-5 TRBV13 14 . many TGTGCCAGCAGCTTAAGTGGTTTTAATCAGCCCCAGCATTTT CASSLSGFNQPQHF
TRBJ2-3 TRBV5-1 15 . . TGCGCCAGCAGCTTAGGAGCGGTTTTTACAGATACGCAGTATTTT CASSLGAVFTDTQYF
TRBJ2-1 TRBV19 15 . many TGTGCCAGTAGTATAGGTGTAGGCGTCGGGAATGAGCAGTTCTTC CASSIGVGVGNEQFF
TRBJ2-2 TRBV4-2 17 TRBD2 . TGTGCCAGCAGCCAACCTCGGGGGGATAGCGATACCGGGGAGCTGTTTTTT CASSQPRGDSDTGELFF
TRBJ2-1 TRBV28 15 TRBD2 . TGTGCCAGCAGTCTCCTAGCGGAGGGCTACAATGAGCAGTTCTTC CASSLLAEGYNEQFF
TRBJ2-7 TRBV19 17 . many TGTGCCAGTAGTTCCACAGGGTTCGCGGGGAGCTCCTACGAGCAGTACTTC CASSSTGFAGSSYEQYF
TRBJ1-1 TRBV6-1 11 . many TGTGCCAGCGAGAGGAACACTGAAGCTTTCTTT CASERNTEAFF
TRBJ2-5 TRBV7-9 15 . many TGTGCCAGCAGCTTAGGAATGGACTCTCAAGAGACCCAGTACTTC CASSLGMDSQETQYF
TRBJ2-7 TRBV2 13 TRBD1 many TGTGCCAGCAGGTGGACAGGGAGTAGCGAGCAGTACTTC CASRWTGSSEQYF
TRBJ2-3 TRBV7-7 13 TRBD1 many TGTGCTAGCAGCCCCCAGGGGGCTGATACGCAGTATTTT CASSPQGADTQYF
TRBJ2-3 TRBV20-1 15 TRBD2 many TGCAGTGCTCCATCTAGCGGGAGAGGCACAGATACGCAGTATTTT CSAPSSGRGTDTQYF
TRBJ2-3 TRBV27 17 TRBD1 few TGTGCCAGCAGTTTATCGAGTCGACAGGGGGTGGAAGATACGCAGTATTTT CASSLSSRQGVEDTQYF
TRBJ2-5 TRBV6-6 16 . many TGTGCCAGCAGTTATTCGATGGACGGACAGCGGGAGACCCAGTACTTC CASSYSMDGQRETQYF
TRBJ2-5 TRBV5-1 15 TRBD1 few TGCGCCAGCAGCTCCTGGGACAGGGGGCAAGAGACCCAGTACTTC CASSSWDRGQETQYF
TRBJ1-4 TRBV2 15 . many TGTGCCAGCAGTGAACCCATAGGGATAAATGAAAAACTGTTTTTT CASSEPIGINEKLFF
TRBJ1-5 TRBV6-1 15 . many TGTGCCAGCATCGAAGGGGGTAGGGTTTATCAGCCCCAGCATTTT CASIEGGRVYQPQHF
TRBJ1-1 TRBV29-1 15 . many TGCAGCGTTGAAGATGACAGGACGACGAACACTGAAGCTTTCTTT CSVEDDRTTNTEAFF
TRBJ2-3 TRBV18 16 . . TGTGCCAGCTCACCACGTATGGGCTCTAGCACAGATACGCAGTATTTT CASSPRMGSSTDTQYF
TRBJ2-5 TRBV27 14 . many TGTGCCAGCTCTCCTTTTGCTCTACAAGAGACCCAGTACTTC CASSPFALQETQYF
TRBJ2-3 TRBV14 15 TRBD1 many TGTGCCAGCAGCCACCCAGGGGGCTACACAGATACGCAGTATTTT CASSHPGGYTDTQYF
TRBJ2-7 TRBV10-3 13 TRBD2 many TGTGCCATCAGATCCCCGGGACTAGAGGAGCAGTACTTC CAIRSPGLEEQYF
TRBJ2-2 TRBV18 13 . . TGTGCCAGCTCACCGGAGAACACCGGGGAGCTGTTTTTT CASSPENTGELFF
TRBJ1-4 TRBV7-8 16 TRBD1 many TGTGCCAGCAGCTTAACGAGAGACAGGGATCCTGAAAAACTGTTTTTT CASSLTRDRDPEKLFF
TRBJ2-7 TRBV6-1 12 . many TGTGCCAGCACTCTAGACGGAGTCGAGCAGTACTTC CASTLDGVEQYF